Each of the 8 T cell receptor beta chains below was sequenced from the same sample in a study of Tregs in tolerant kidney transplant recipients. Assay: immunoSEQ multiplex PCR; the TCRdb copy retains only in-frame clones and omits some. The sample shows some 70,000 clones, around 84% of them seen only once. Sequencing was done on a sample of CD4+ T cells from blood. The receptors come from a human donor in good health.

This chain uses TRBV29-1 with TRBJ1-2; unclear D gene. This CDR3 contains 12 residues. CDR1 and CDR2 (germline): SQVTM, ANQGSEA. Trimming shortened V by 3 bases and J by 6 bases, and 11 bases separated the two germline ends. The CDR3 DNA reads as TGCAGCGTTGAGCGGGTGACGGATGGCTACACCTTC. Translated: CSVERVTDGYTF.

The chain joins TRBV10-2 to TRBJ2-7, with 10 nucleotides matching TRBD1. J was trimmed by 3 bases and V by 6 bases; bases with no gene match: 14. Germline-derived CDR1 and CDR2 are WSHSY and SAAADI. The CDR3 runs to 17 residues. In nucleotides, the CDR3 is TGCGCCAGCAGGAGAGGGACAGGGGCCGAGATGGGCTACGAGCAGTACTTC. This codes for CASRRGTGAEMGYEQYF.

The genes are TRBV27 and TRBJ2-1; D is undetermined. Trimming pared 7 bases from V and 5 bases from J, leaving 15 bases between. The germline V gene has CDR1 MNHEY and CDR2 SMNVEV (reference sequence). The CDR3 consists of 14 residues. DNA of the CDR3: TGTGCCAGCACCTTCCGCCGGGCCCACAATGAGCAGTTCTTC. Translating it yields CASTFRRAHNEQFF.

The V gene is TRBV4-3, the J gene TRBJ2-1, with TRBD2 as a possible D gene (6 bases). Trimming removed 1 base from V and 3 bases from J, with 13 bases in between. Per the germline V gene, CDR1 is LGHNA and CDR2 is YSLEER. The CDR3 has 16 residues. DNA of the CDR3: TGCGCCAGCAGCCAAGTACGGGGGACCTTCTACAATGAGCAGTTCTTC. This gives the protein CASSQVRGTFYNEQFF.

The chain couples TRBV7-9 to TRBJ1-3; D is perhaps TRBD1 (5 bases). This CDR3 region has 14 residues. CDR1 is SEHNR, CDR2 FQNEAQ, per germline (reference sequence). Trimming shortened V by 8 bases and J by 2 bases, and 13 bases separated the two germline ends. The CDR3 nucleotides read TGTGCCAGCCAGCCTAGGGGTACTGGAAACACCATATATTTT. It specifies CASQPRGTGNTIYF.

This clone was seen just once. This chain connects TRBV14 to TRBJ2-7; D uncertain. The CDR3 spans 13 residues. Deletions cut 1 base from V and 9 bases from J, with 13 bases between. Germline values: CDR1 SGHDN, CDR2 FVKESK. The CDR3 loop is CASSQVKSWGQYF. CDR3 sequence (DNA): TGTGCCAGCAGCCAAGTAAAGAGTTGGGGGCAGTACTTC.

CDR3 in amino acids: CASSADVNYGYTF. In DNA form, the CDR3 reads TGCGCCAGCAGCGCGGACGTCAACTATGGCTACACCTTC. This chain joins TRBV5-1 and TRBJ1-2; D unclear. This CDR3 has 13 amino acids. V was pared by 4 bases and J by 2 bases, with 9 bases between. Per the germline V gene, CDR1 is SGHRS and CDR2 is YFSETQ. Variable domain in full (rest from reference TRBV5-1 and TRBJ1-2): KAGVTQTPRYLIKTRGQQVTLSCSPISGHRSVSWYQQTPGQGLQFLFEYFSETQRNKGNFPGRFSGRQFSNSRSEMNVSTLELGDSALYLCASSADVNYGYTFGSGTRLTVV.

This chain uses TRBV6-6 with TRBJ1-1, with D perhaps TRBD1 (6 bases). Germline V gene data show CDR1 as MNHNY and CDR2 as SVGAGI (reference sequence). With 4 bases removed from V and 10 bases from J, the gap between germline ends came to 16 bases. This CDR3 contains 13 residues. For the CDR3, the DNA is TGTGCCAGCAGTTTCTCATCAGGGGTCCCAGCTTTCTTT. This translates into CASSFSSGVPAFF.